Listed below are T cell receptor beta chains from one sample, sequenced in a study of shared clonotypes between healthy human individuals. The data were produced by immunoSEQ multiplex PCR, yet TCRdb's version contains in-frame clones alone and is incomplete. The table lists just over 2,000,000 clones, about 95% of them singletons. The sequenced material came from naive CD8+ T cells sorted from blood. All receptors come from a man younger than 30 in good health. Both conserved end residues are part of each CDR3. The D gene is left open where the match is weak. The size of a clone is reported for some rows only, either as once, few or many, or as a class for expanded clones.

few	TRBJ2-7	TRBV28	.	TGTGCCAGCAGTTCCCCCGGCTACGAGCAGTACTTC	CASSSPGYEQYF
.	TRBJ2-1	TRBV4-1	TRBD2	TGCGCCAGCAGCCAGTTGAGAGTGGAGGTAGCGGGAGGAAAGAATGAGCAGTTCTTC	CASSQLRVEVAGGKNEQFF
.	TRBJ2-7	TRBV6-5	TRBD2	TGTGCCAGCAGTCAGCGTAGCGGGGTTTCCTACGAGCAGTACTTC	CASSQRSGVSYEQYF
.	TRBJ1-4	TRBV6-1	TRBD1	TGTGCCAGCAGTGAAAAGCCAGGGGGGTTTGGTGAAAAACTGTTTTTT	CASSEKPGGFGEKLFF
.	TRBJ1-6	TRBV7-6	TRBD1	TGTGCCAGCAGCTCGGGGGGAACAGGGGGCCTTTCACCCCTCCACTTT	CASSSGGTGGLSPLHF
.	TRBJ2-7	TRBV6-6	.	TGTGCCAGCAGTCCCGGGACCAGTACCTACGAGCAGTACTTC	CASSPGTSTYEQYF
.	TRBJ1-1	TRBV7-6	TRBD1	TGTGCCAGCAGCTTAGGGCAGGGGGTCGGAACTGAAGCTTTCTTT	CASSLGQGVGTEAFF
.	TRBJ2-7	TRBV5-6	.	TGTGCCAGCAGCTTGGAGGAGATCGAGCAGTACTTC	CASSLEEIEQYF
.	TRBJ2-2	TRBV7-8	.	TGTGCCAGCAGCTGGTTTGGGGAATCCTGGGAGCTGTTTTTT	CASSWFGESWELFF
.	TRBJ2-5	TRBV2	.	TGTGCCAGCAGTGGACTAAGTAAAGAGACCCAGTACTTC	CASSGLSKETQYF
.	TRBJ2-7	TRBV5-8	TRBD2	TGTGCCAGCAGCCAACCGACTAGCGGGGGGGCGAGCGAGCAGTACTTC	CASSQPTSGGASEQYF
.	TRBJ2-2	TRBV5-1	TRBD1	TGCGCCAGCAGCTTAGAAGGGGGCATCACCGGGGAGCTGTTTTTT	CASSLEGGITGELFF
once	TRBJ2-3	TRBV10-1	.	TGCGCCAGCAGTGCTAGCATCACAGATACGCAGTATTTT	CASSASITDTQYF
.	TRBJ1-1	TRBV6-6	.	TGTGCCAGCACCCCGGAACCTGAAGCTTTCTTT	CASTPEPEAFF
.	TRBJ2-2	TRBV5-1	TRBD2	TGCGCCAGCAGCTCTTACGGGACTAGCGGGGGGAACACCGGGGAGCTGTTTTTT	CASSSYGTSGGNTGELFF
.	TRBJ2-7	TRBV29-1	TRBD1	TGCAGCGTCGGGACAGGGGGTGGCGAGCAGTACTTC	CSVGTGGGEQYF
.	TRBJ2-5	TRBV2	.	TGTGCCCGCAGCGTATCCCAAGAGACCCAGTACTTC	CARSVSQETQYF
.	TRBJ2-3	TRBV5-6	.	TGTGCCAGCAGCTTCGGGGATCTAACAGATACGCAGTATTTT	CASSFGDLTDTQYF
.	TRBJ2-1	TRBV7-9	.	TGTGCCAGCAGTTCCGGTTGGGACGGAGGAAGGGATGAGCAGTTCTTC	CASSSGWDGGRDEQFF
.	TRBJ2-1	TRBV5-6	.	TGTGCCAGCAGCTTGGGTGACAATGAGCAGTTCTTC	CASSLGDNEQFF
.	TRBJ2-7	TRBV29-1	TRBD1	TGCAGCGCCGAACGCGCGGGACAGGGAAAATACGAGCAGTACTTC	CSAERAGQGKYEQYF